This TCR beta chain was sequenced in a study of blood T cell repertoires in COVID-19. Source study methods: From reference gene primer amplification, estimates of nucleated cell counts were derived. Profiling relied on immunoSEQ multiplex PCR, and the TCRdb table lists in-frame clones only, not all of them. V and J calls plus clone size are reproduced from that table; the DNA served to infer D and trimming. The table has 200,000 to 250,000 clones, around nine tenths seen once. This CDR3 region has 17 residues. The germline gives CDR1 SGHKS, CDR2 YYEKEE (reference sequence). The V end lost 4 bases, the J end lost 6 bases, and 25 bases lay between the germline ends. Those who participated ranged in age from about 18 to 95 years and resided in approximately 26 US areas.

Sequenced material: PBMCs or T cells enriched from blood (not recorded which). The chain has TRBV5-5 and TRBJ1-2, with D maybe TRBD1 (6 bases). The TCR comes from a woman aged 45-59 years with acute COVID-19. CDR3 residues: CASSATGRGPSLHGYTF. The CDR3, as DNA: TGTGCCAGCAGCGCCACAGGGAGGGGACCCTCCCTCCATGGCTACACCTTC.